The present entry profiles one TCR beta chain with its context. This CDR3 spans 14 amino acids. V was clipped by 4 bases and J by 8 bases, with 18 bases between them. Germline loops: CDR1 SGHRS, CDR2 YFSETQ. These data are taken from a study of shared clonotypes between healthy human individuals. The protocol was immunoSEQ multiplex PCR, while the TCRdb copy is restricted to in-frame clones and leaves out a portion. Of approximately 2.4 million clones detected, 95% appear once; the ten largest clones hold 0.13%. The sequence was obtained from a man aged 18-30 years in good health. J is TRBJ1-2 and V is TRBV5-1; TRBD1 is a possible D gene (6 bases). Sequencing used naive CD4+ T cells sorted from blood. Subset reported: CD45RA+ positively selected. In nucleotides, the CDR3 is TGCGCCAGCAGCCCCTCCGGGACAAGGGACGGCTACACCTTC. Its translation is CASSPSGTRDGYTF.